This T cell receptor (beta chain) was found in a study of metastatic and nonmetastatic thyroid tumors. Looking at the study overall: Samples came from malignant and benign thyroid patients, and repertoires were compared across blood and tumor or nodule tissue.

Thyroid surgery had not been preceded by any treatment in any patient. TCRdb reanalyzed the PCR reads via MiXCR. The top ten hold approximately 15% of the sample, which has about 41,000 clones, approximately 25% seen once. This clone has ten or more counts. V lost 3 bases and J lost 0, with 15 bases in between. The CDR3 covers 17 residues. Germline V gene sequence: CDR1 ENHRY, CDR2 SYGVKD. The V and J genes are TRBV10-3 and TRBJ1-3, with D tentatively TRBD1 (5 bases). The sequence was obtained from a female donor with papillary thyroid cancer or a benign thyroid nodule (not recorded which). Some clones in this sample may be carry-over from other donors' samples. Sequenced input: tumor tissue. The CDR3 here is CAISDLGTGNSGNTIYF. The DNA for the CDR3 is TGTGCCATCAGTGACCTCGGGACCGGCAACTCTGGAAACACCATATATTTT.